Below are 18 T cell receptor beta chains sequenced from a single sample in a study of shared clonotypes between healthy human individuals. Sequenced by immunoSEQ multiplex PCR; TCRdb stores in-frame clones only, minus some. The table lists around 2,100,000 clones, about 95% of them singletons. Cells designated naive CD8 were CD45RO-negative and were positively selected for CCR7, with terminally differentiated effector memory CD45RA+ cells excluded. Sequenced: naive CD8+ T cells sorted from blood. The receptors stem from a man younger than 30 in good health.

The chain has TRBV11-2 and TRBJ2-7, with D maybe TRBD1 (5 bases). Trimming pared 0 bases from V and 3 bases from J, leaving 18 bases between. Germline values: CDR1 SGHAT, CDR2 FQNNGV. CDR3 length equals 17 residues. The chain's CDR3 is CASSLEEGASWNYEQYF. CDR3 nucleotide sequence: TGTGCCAGCAGCTTAGAGGAAGGGGCAAGTTGGAACTACGAGCAGTACTTC.

The V call is TRBV12-5, the J call TRBJ2-7; perhaps D is TRBD1 or TRBD2 (5 bases each). Trimming shortened V by 1 base and J by 4 bases, and 11 bases separated the two germline ends. The CDR3 length is 14 residues. CDR1 and CDR2 from the germline V gene are LGHNT and FRNRAP. CDR3 residues: CASGLDFEGYEQYF. The CDR3 bases are TGTGCTAGTGGTTTGGACTTCGAGGGGTACGAGCAGTACTTC.

The chain combines TRBV6-5 with TRBJ1-1; tentatively, D is TRBD1 (5 bases). CDR1 is MNHEY, CDR2 SVGAGI, per germline. Trimming took off 2 bases at V and 0 bases at J, with 7 bases between the two ends. The CDR3 extends over 14 amino acids. DNA for the CDR3: TGTGCCAGCAGTTACGGACACGTGAACACTGAAGCTTTCTTT. Translation gives CASSYGHVNTEAFF.

The V call is TRBV30, the J call TRBJ2-5; a weak D match, TRBD1 (5 bases). The CDR3 is made up of 13 amino acids. V lost 1 base and J 2 bases, leaving 8 bases between the germline ends. In germline, CDR1 is GTSNPN, CDR2 SVGIG (reference sequence). The CDR3 reads CAWSDDRQETQYF. The CDR3 DNA sequence: TGTGCCTGGAGTGATGACAGACAAGAGACCCAGTACTTC.

This clone was observed a single time. This chain connects TRBV7-9 to TRBJ2-7; TRBD1 might be the D (5 bases). The CDR3 is 13 amino acids. V was clipped by 5 bases and J by 3 bases, with 11 bases between them. Germline CDR1 reads SEHNR; CDR2 reads FQNEAQ (reference sequence). The CDR3 spells CASSAGYGYEQYF. CDR3 DNA sequence: TGTGCCAGCAGCGCAGGGTATGGCTACGAGCAGTACTTC.

The rearrangement links TRBV7-9 to TRBJ2-5, with 10 positions matching TRBD1. After removal of 5 bases from V and 5 bases from J, the junction contained 5 bases not matched to a gene. CDR3 length equals 14 residues. In germline, CDR1 is SEHNR, CDR2 FQNEAQ (reference sequence). DNA of the CDR3: TGTGCCAGCAGCGACAGGGGGCTTGGGGAGACCCAGTACTTC. Translated, it gives CASSDRGLGETQYF.

The V and J genes are TRBV27 and TRBJ2-5; the D call may be TRBD1 or TRBD2 (6 bases each). Trimming removed 6 bases at V and 6 bases at J, with 17 bases between. The CDR3 totals 14 residues. Germline-derived CDR1 and CDR2 are MNHEY and SMNVEV (reference sequence). CDR3 DNA: TGTGCCAGCAGCAGCCTTCCGGGGGCGCAGACCCAGTACTTC. It yields the protein CASSSLPGAQTQYF.

The rearrangement joins TRBV9 to TRBJ2-1; D unclear. This CDR3 comprises 15 residues. Germline CDR1 is SGDLS and CDR2 is YYNGEE. The V end was cut by 4 bases, the J end by 0 bases, with 11 bases between. Written as DNA, the CDR3 is TGTGCCAGCAGCCTCGACGCTAGCTCCTACAATGAGCAGTTCTTC. It encodes CASSLDASSYNEQFF.

This chain links TRBV27 with TRBJ2-1; 10 nucleotides agree with TRBD2. The CDR3 length is 12 residues. The V gene's germline CDR1 is MNHEY and CDR2 SMNVEV (reference sequence). V shed 8 bases and J 5 bases; nucleotides not matched to a gene: 0. The CDR3 loop is CASGLADNEQFF. The CDR3 nucleotides are TGTGCCAGCGGACTAGCGGACAATGAGCAGTTCTTC.

About this clone: Within the sample, other DNA sequences also encode this same CDR3. The chain is built from TRBV4-1 and TRBJ2-7; 13 bases align to TRBD2. With 3 bases clipped from V and 2 bases from J, the junction kept 1 base outside the gene matches. This CDR3 spans 15 amino acids. The germline gives CDR1 MGHRA, CDR2 YSYEKL. CDR3 loop: CASSHGLAGAYEQYF. CDR3 in DNA: TGCGCCAGCAGCCACGGACTAGCGGGAGCCTACGAGCAGTACTTC.

CDR3 sequence (DNA): TGTGCCATACTGAGTTACAACGAGCAGTACTTC. Amino acid sequence: CAILSYNEQYF. This chain links TRBV28 with TRBJ2-7; D ambiguous. This CDR3 comprises 11 residues. Trimming removed 10 bases at V and 5 bases at J, with 12 bases between. CDR1 is MDHEN, CDR2 SYDVKM, per germline.

The gene calls are TRBV7-8 and TRBJ2-3; 7 bases map to TRBD2. The CDR3 is made up of 17 amino acids. The trim removed 1 base at V and 0 bases at J, leaving 7 bases unmatched. Germline loops: CDR1 SGHVS, CDR2 FQNEAQ. This CDR3 reads CASSLGSGWSSTDTQYF. For the CDR3, the DNA is TGTGCCAGCAGCTTAGGTAGCGGGTGGTCTAGCACAGATACGCAGTATTTT.

The chain couples TRBV5-6 to TRBJ2-7; perhaps TRBD2 as D (6 bases). CDR3 size: 16 residues. Germline assignment: CDR1 SGHDT and CDR2 YYEEEE. Deletions cut 1 base from V and 0 bases from J, with 14 bases between. The CDR3 reads CASSLWGRESSYEQYF. Written as DNA, the CDR3 is TGTGCCAGCAGCTTGTGGGGACGGGAGAGCTCCTACGAGCAGTACTTC.

This chain connects TRBV5-1 to TRBJ1-1; D is uncertain. Germline assignment: CDR1 SGHRS and CDR2 YFSETQ. CDR3 length: 13 residues. Trimming took 1 base from V and 0 from J, leaving 4 bases between them. The CDR3 sequence: CASSLFLNTEAFF. The CDR3 region has the DNA TGCGCCAGCAGCTTGTTTTTGAACACTGAAGCTTTCTTT.

This clone was detected only once. V is TRBV29-1 and J is TRBJ2-6; 12 nucleotides align to TRBD2. The CDR3 length is 17 residues. CDR1 SQVTM and CDR2 ANQGSEA come from the germline V gene. With V trimmed by 4 bases and J by 10 bases, 14 bases remained unmatched. Here the CDR3 DNA reads TGCAGCGTTGTAGTTCTAGCGGGGGGGCCGAAGGAAAACGTCCTGACTTTC. As protein: CSVVVLAGGPKENVLTF. Combining the CDR3 with reference TRBV29-1 and TRBJ2-6 gives the whole variable domain SAVISQKPSRDICQRGTSLTIQCQVDSQVTMMFWYRQQPGQSLTLIATANQGSEATYESGFVIDKFPISRPNLTFSTLTVSNMSPEDSSIYLCSVVVLAGGPKENVLTFGAGSRLTVL.

The chain uses TRBV29-1 and TRBJ2-1; TRBD2 aligns across 9 bases. Germline loops: CDR1 SQVTM, CDR2 ANQGSEA. The CDR3 is 15 residues long. The junction had 6 bases not matched to a gene; V was cut back by 2 bases and J by 4 bases. CDR3 bases: TGCAGCGTTGAATCGCGGGAGGGCCCTTACAATGAGCAGTTCTTC. Translated: CSVESREGPYNEQFF.

V and J are TRBV5-1 and TRBJ1-1; D unresolved. The CDR3 contains 15 residues. Germline V gives CDR1 SGHRS, CDR2 YFSETQ. With 1 base removed from V and 1 base from J, the gap between germline ends came to 11 bases. CDR3 residues: CASSLYVGENTEAFF. As DNA, the CDR3 is TGCGCCAGCAGCTTGTATGTGGGAGAGAACACTGAAGCTTTCTTT. Full variable domain (remainder filled in from reference TRBV5-1 and TRBJ1-1): KAGVTQTPRYLIKTRGQQVTLSCSPISGHRSVSWYQQTPGQGLQFLFEYFSETQRNKGNFPGRFSGRQFSNSRSEMNVSTLELGDSALYLCASSLYVGENTEAFFGQGTRLTVV.

Turning to this clone: The same CDR3 arises from other DNA sequences in this sample as well. V gene TRBV9 combines with J gene TRBJ2-7, with no clear D. The length of the CDR3 is 14 residues. Per the germline V gene, CDR1 is SGDLS and CDR2 is YYNGEE. Trimming took 0 bases from V and 2 from J, leaving 9 bases between them. The DNA of the CDR3 is TGTGCCAGCAGCGTAGCAGGCAAGGCCTACGAGCAGTACTTC. Its translation is CASSVAGKAYEQYF. Filled out from reference TRBV9 and TRBJ2-7, the complete variable domain reads DSGVTQTPKHLITATGQRVTLRCSPRSGDLSVYWYQQSLDQGLQFLIQYYNGEERAKGNILERFSAQQFPDLHSELNLSSLELGDSALYFCASSVAGKAYEQYFGPGTRLTVT.